This T cell receptor beta chain was obtained from a study of T cells in Graves' hyperthyroidism and ophthalmopathy (dated by TCRdb to the late 2010s). In terms of the full investigation: Peripheral blood samples were taken at the time of initial diagnosis, prior to any treatment. To identify distinguishing TCR V-J signatures, a discovery cohort of 95 to 100 patients was used, comprising some 45 with Graves' ophthalmopathy and around 60 with stable Graves' hyperthyroidism. Prospective prediction of ophthalmopathy was tested in an independent validation cohort of fewer than 20 hyperthyroidism patients and 17 patients who later progressed to ophthalmopathy. The approximately 100 discovery patients were randomly divided into training and test sets at a 7:3 ratio. Thyroid tissue and blood T-cell repertoires from more than five Graves' hyperthyroidism patients were also compared in the study. Once sampling was done, hyperthyroidism patients were given methimazole at a starting dose of 30 mg daily, whereas ophthalmopathy patients were given high-dose intravenous methylprednisolone. The paper describes TCR Vbeta CDR3 sequencing of 120 to 150 peripheral blood samples, made up of 43 ophthalmopathy patients, roughly 80 hyperthyroidism patients and approximately 17 progressor patients.

The count of this clonotype is one. Its cognate antigen has yet to be identified. There are no base qualities to consult, and no much larger clone falls within one base. A lone read is weak support. TCR beta CDR3 regions were amplified from RNA transcripts. A first-round RT-PCR of the TCR CDR3 used the HTBI primer set with the Qiagen OneStep RT-PCR kit. A second multiplex PCR round built the libraries, followed by size selection and purification. Paired-end sequencing of the libraries was performed with 100 bp reads on an Illumina HiSeq2000. As for how the authors treated the data: Raw data were processed with SOAPnuke, discarding reads with adapters, uncalled bases, mean Phred below 15, or no exact constant-primer or identifier match. High-quality paired reads were merged using COPE v1.2.5, and each unique nucleotide sequence was defined as a clonotype. MiTCR v1.1 was used to align the clonotypes against IMGT TRBV, TRBD and TRBJ reference segments. Only V-J combinations with frequency above 0.0001, covering roughly 99% of repertoires, were analysed. The TCS score was defined as F50 (clonal expansion) divided by E x V (chaos), with BLOSUM62-based TCRdist calculated between CDR3 peptides within each V-J. Welch's t-statistics and random forest reduced 500 to 550 V-J features to 13, which were used in a naive Bayes classifier (R e1071). In TCRdb, the public reads were trimmed at Q25 with fastp and aligned with MiXCR, with productive beta chains retained. Entries are consolidated by CDR3 protein sequence, retaining the most common genes and DNA. The V and J calls, along with clone size, are taken from TCRdb and not from the paper's own processing. In this sample the table shows hundreds of thousands of distinct CDR3 sequences, approximately 26% of which occur a single time. The ten largest clones take up approximately 30% of the sample.

Hyperthyroidism patients were newly diagnosed, with disease duration under 2 months, and aged 18 to 65 years. Any patient with an uncontrolled infection, another autoimmune disease, pregnancy or lactation was excluded. Diagnoses were based on clinical symptoms, serum thyroxine and TRAb, thyroid ultrasound and orbital computed tomography. Blood from progressor patients was collected at the time of first diagnosis with hyperthyroidism, before any ophthalmopathy symptoms had appeared. Ficoll-Paque density gradient centrifugation was used to isolate PBMCs from approximately 11 ml of fresh peripheral blood. Patients classed as progressors first received a Graves' hyperthyroidism diagnosis and then went on to develop ophthalmopathy during follow-up. Total RNA was extracted with Trizol reagent, and quality was checked on an Agilent 2100 Bioanalyzer. The germline V gene specifies MDHEN as CDR1 and SYDVKM as CDR2. Spanning cysteine to phenylalanine, the CDR3 consists of 15 amino acids. CDR3 DNA is the only sequence kept; it has 45 bases, read in frame from the first base. Here V drops 2 bases and J drops 3 bases, and the junction holds 6 bases not matched to any gene.

The full study reports these points: Blood samples also contained most of the expanded thyroid clonotypes (frequency above 0.001), which suggests that blood repertoires may reflect thyroid immune responses. No statistical method was used to set the sample size in advance, and investigators knew the group allocation. In validation, the model predicted progression to ophthalmopathy with approximately 71% sensitivity and over 72% specificity, a median of roughly seven months before onset. Ophthalmopathy was separated from stable hyperthyroidism by a 13 V-J signature model, with approximately 89% sensitivity and 81% to 82% specificity obtained in cross-validation and 80%/75% obtained in testing.

The sequencing sample was made of blood. This clonotype was obtained from a man between 40 and 49 years old with Graves' hyperthyroidism that later progressed to Graves' ophthalmopathy. The chain couples TRBV28 to TRBJ2-5; TRBD1 fits 7 bases in the junction. The nucleotide sequence reads TGTGCCAGCAGTTTACGAGGGACAGCAAAAGAGACCCAGTACTTC. Translated, it gives CASSLRGTAKETQYF.